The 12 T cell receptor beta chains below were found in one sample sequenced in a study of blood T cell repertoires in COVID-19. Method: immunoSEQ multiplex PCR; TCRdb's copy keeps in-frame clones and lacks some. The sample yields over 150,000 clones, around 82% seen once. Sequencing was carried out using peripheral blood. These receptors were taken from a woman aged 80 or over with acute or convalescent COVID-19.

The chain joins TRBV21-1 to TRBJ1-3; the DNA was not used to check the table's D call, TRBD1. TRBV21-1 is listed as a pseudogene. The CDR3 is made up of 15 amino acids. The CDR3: CARERQGKGGNTIYF. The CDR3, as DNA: TGTGCCAGGGAGCGACAGGGGAAGGGGGGAAACACCATATATTTT.

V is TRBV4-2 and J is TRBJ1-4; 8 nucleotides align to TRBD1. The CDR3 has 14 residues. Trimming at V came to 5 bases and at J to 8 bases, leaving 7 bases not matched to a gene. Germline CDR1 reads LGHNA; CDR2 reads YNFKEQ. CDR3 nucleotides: TGTGCCAGCAGCGGACAGGGAGAGGAAGAAAAACTGTTTTTT. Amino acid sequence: CASSGQGEEEKLFF.

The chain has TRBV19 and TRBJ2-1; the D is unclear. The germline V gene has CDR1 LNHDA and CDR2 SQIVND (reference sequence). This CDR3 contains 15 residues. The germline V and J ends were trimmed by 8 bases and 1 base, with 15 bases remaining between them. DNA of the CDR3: TGTGCCAGTGGTCAAACTGCCCTTTCCTACAATGAGCAGTTCTTC. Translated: CASGQTALSYNEQFF.

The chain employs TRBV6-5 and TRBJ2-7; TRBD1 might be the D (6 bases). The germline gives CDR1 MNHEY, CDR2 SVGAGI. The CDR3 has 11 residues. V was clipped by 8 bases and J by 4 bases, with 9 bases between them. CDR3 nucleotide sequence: TGTGCCAGCGGACAGATTTACGAGCAGTACTTC. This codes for CASGQIYEQYF.

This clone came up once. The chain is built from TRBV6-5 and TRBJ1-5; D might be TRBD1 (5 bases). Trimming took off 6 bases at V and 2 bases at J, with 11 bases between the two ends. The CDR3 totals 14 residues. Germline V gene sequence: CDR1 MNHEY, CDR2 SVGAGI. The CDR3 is CASSPGTGNQPQHF. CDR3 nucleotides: TGTGCCAGCAGCCCCGGGACTGGCAATCAGCCCCAGCATTTT.

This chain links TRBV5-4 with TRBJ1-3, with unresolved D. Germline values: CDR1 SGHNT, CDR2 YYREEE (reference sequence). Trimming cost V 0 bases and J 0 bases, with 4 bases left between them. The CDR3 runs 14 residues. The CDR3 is CASSLDYSGNTIYF. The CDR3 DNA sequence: TGTGCCAGCAGCTTGGACTACTCTGGAAACACCATATATTTT.

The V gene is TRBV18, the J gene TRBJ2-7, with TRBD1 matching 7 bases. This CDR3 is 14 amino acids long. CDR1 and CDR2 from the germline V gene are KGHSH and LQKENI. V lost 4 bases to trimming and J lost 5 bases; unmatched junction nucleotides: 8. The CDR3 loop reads CASSLRTGKDEQYF. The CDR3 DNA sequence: TGTGCCAGCTCACTACGGACAGGAAAGGACGAGCAGTACTTC.

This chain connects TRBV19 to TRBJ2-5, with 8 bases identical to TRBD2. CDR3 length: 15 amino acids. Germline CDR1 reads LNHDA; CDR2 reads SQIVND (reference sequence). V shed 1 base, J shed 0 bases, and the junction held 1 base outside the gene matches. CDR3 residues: CASSIASGYQETQYF. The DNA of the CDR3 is TGTGCCAGTAGTATAGCTAGCGGGTACCAAGAGACCCAGTACTTC. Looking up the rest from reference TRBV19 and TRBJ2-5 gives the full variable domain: DGGITQSPKYLFRKEGQNVTLSCEQNLNHDAMYWYRQDPGQGLRLIYYSQIVNDFQKGDIAEGYSVSREKKESFPLTVTSAQKNPTAFYLCASSIASGYQETQYFGPGTRLLVL.

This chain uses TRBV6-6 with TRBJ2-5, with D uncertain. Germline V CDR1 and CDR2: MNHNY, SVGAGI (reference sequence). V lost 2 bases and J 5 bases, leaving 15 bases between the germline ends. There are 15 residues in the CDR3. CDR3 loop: CASSYTRQSGETQYF. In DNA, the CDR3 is TGTGCCAGCAGTTACACCAGGCAATCTGGGGAGACCCAGTACTTC.

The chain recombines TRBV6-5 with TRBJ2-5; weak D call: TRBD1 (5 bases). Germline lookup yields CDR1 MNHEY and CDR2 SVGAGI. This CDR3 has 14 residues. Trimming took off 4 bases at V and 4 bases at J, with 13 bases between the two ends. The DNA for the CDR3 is TGTGCCAGCAGTTCCGGAAGGGGCGGAGAGACCCAGTACTTC. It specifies CASSSGRGGETQYF.

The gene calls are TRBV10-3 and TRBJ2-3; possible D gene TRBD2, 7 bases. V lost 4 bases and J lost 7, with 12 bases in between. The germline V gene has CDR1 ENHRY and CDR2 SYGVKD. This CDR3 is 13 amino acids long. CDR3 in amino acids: CAISVGGPNTQYF. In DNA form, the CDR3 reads TGTGCCATCAGTGTCGGGGGGCCAAATACGCAGTATTTT.

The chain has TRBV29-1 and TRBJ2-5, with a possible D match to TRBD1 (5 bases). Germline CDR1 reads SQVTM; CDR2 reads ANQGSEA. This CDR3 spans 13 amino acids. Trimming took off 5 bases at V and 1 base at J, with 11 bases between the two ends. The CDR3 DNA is TGCAGCGTTACGACAGATTTCCAAGAGACCCAGTACTTC. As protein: CSVTTDFQETQYF. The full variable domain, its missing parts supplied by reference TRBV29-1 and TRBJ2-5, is SAVISQKPSRDICQRGTSLTIQCQVDSQVTMMFWYRQQPGQSLTLIATANQGSEATYESGFVIDKFPISRPNLTFSTLTVSNMSPEDSSIYLCSVTTDFQETQYFGPGTRLLVL.